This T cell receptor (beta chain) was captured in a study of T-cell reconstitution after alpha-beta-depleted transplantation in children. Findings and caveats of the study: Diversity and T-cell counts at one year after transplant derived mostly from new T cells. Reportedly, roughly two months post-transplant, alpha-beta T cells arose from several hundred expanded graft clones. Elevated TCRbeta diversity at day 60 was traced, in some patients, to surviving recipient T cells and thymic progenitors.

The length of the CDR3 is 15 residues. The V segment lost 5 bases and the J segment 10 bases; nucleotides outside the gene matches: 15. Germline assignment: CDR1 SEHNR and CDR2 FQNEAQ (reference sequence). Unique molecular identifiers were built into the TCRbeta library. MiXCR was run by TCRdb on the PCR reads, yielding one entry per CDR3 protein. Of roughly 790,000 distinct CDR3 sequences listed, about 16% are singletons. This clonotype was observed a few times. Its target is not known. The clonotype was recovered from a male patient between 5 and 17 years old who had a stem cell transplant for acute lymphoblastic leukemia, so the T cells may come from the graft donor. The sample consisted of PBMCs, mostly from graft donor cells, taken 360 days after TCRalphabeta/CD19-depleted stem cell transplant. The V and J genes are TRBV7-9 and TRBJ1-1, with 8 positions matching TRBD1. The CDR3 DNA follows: TGTGCCAGCAGCGTAGGAGCAGGGGGCGCCTCTTTAGCTTTCTTT. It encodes CASSVGAGGASLAFF. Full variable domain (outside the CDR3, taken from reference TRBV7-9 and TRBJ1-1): DTGVSQNPRHKITKRGQNVTFRCDPISEHNRLYWYRQTLGQGPEFLTYFQNEAQLEKSRLLSDRFSAERPKGSFSTLEIQRTEQGDSAMYLCASSVGAGGASLAFFGQGTRLTVV.